This is a list of T cell receptor beta chains from one sample in a study of blood T cells in healthy people across ages. TCRdb re-analysed the 5' RACE reads in MiXCR, keeping a single row per CDR3 protein. Among some 1.7 million distinct CDR3 sequences listed, 28% were seen once. Sequenced sample: blood. The receptor source for this set is a young woman in good health. CDR3s leave out the opening cysteine and the closing phenylalanine or tryptophan.

CDR3	V	J
SASDMRAYNEQF	TRBV20-1	TRBJ2-1
ASRGGGNEKLF	TRBV6-6	TRBJ1-4
ASGEEESSYNEQF	TRBV28	TRBJ2-1
ASSPGLAGGRVNTDTQY	TRBV7-2	TRBJ2-3
ASSLAGASGETQY	TRBV7-2	NA
SVQGSVTEAF	TRBV29-1	TRBJ1-1
ASCPSGMREQY	TRBV7-2	TRBJ2-7
SARAGARAETQY	TRBV20-1	TRBJ2-5
ASSSRGLAGDRAEQY	TRBV7-2	NA
ASSTRLAGLYNEQY	TRBV7-2	NA
ASGLGTRGFQETQY	TRBV12-5	TRBJ2-5
ASSAGRGQVNSPLH	TRBV2	TRBJ1-6
SASRSGGGPTDTQY	TRBV20-1	TRBJ2-3
ASSGRDSYTDTQY	TRBV19	TRBJ2-3
ATSTDREGYNSPLH	TRBV15	TRBJ1-6
ASGPMNGGGNEQF	TRBV12-5	TRBJ2-1